The 26 T cell receptor beta chains below come from one sample, sequenced in a study of CD8+CD57+ T cells in acquired aplastic anemia. Using genomic DNA as the template, TCR beta VDJ and CDR3 profiling was carried out. TCRdb redid the calling of the reads with MiXCR, one entry per CDR3 protein. Of around 140,000 distinct CDR3 sequences listed, about 40% are singletons. The sample taken for sequencing was sorted CD4+, CD8+, or CD8+CD57+ T cells (not recorded which) from PBMCs. Receptor source: a human donor in good health, serving as a control.

To note about this clonotype: A read error may account for a junction end that differs from germline. The gene calls are TRBV5-6 and TRBJ1-1, with D possibly matching TRBD1 (6 bases). Germline CDR1 is SGHDT and CDR2 is YYEEEE. The CDR3 has 13 residues. As DNA, the CDR3 is TGTGCCAACAGCTTGGGGGCTCGGACTGAAGCTTTCTTT. This translates into CANSLGARTEAFF. Full variable domain (outside the CDR3, taken from reference TRBV5-6 and TRBJ1-1): DAGVTQSPTHLIKTRGQQVTLRCSPKSGHDTVSWYQQALGQGPQFIFQYYEEEERQRGNFPDRFSGHQFPNYSSELNVNALLLGDSALYLCANSLGARTEAFFGQGTRLTVV.

The chain is built from TRBV25-1 and TRBJ2-7; TRBD1 aligns across 9 bases. The CDR3 is 15 amino acids. Germline lookup yields CDR1 MGHDK and CDR2 SYGVNS. After removal of 4 bases from V and 5 bases from J, the junction contained 9 bases not matched to a gene. The CDR3 DNA follows: TGTGCCAGCAGTGGGATTGGACAGGGGAACCACGAGCAGTACTTC. It encodes CASSGIGQGNHEQYF.

Ten or more counts support this clonotype. This chain uses TRBV29-1 with TRBJ1-1; tentatively, D is TRBD1 (5 bases). The V end lost 4 bases, the J end lost 5 bases, and 17 bases lay between the germline ends. Germline assignment: CDR1 SQVTM and CDR2 ANQGSEA. The CDR3 loop spans 14 amino acids. Written as DNA, the CDR3 is TGCAGCGTTGCTCCCGGGGGGGTGGCGACTGAAGCTTTCTTT. It codes for CSVAPGGVATEAFF.

The chain employs TRBV15 and TRBJ2-7; D not certain. With 9 bases removed from V and 4 bases from J, the gap between germline ends came to 19 bases. The CDR3 has 14 amino acids. Germline V gene lookup returns CDR1 LNHNV and CDR2 YYDKDF (reference sequence). CDR3 sequence: CATELGSSGYEQYF. DNA for the CDR3: TGTGCCACGGAACTGGGGTCGAGTGGGTACGAGCAGTACTTC. The complete variable domain, with remaining parts taken from reference TRBV15 and TRBJ2-7, reads DAMVIQNPRYQVTQFGKPVTLSCSQTLNHNVMYWYQQKSSQAPKLLFHYYDKDFNNEADTPDNFQSRRPNTSFCFLDIRSPGLGDTAMYLCATELGSSGYEQYFGPGTRLTVT.

This clonotype occurred many times. This sequence joins TRBV10-3 and TRBJ1-3; D uncertain. V was pared by 11 bases and J by 2 bases, with 13 bases between. The CDR3 has 13 amino acids. Germline V lookup: CDR1 ENHRY, CDR2 SYGVKD. In nucleotides, the CDR3 is TGTGCCTCCCAGATAAACCCTGGAAACACCATATATTTT. It translates to CASQINPGNTIYF.

This clonotype was counted a few times. V usage is TRBV6-1 and J usage is TRBJ1-4; possibly TRBD1 for D (6 bases). This CDR3 is 14 amino acids long. Per the germline V gene, CDR1 is MNHNS and CDR2 is SASEGT. Trimming pared 2 bases from V and 8 bases from J, leaving 12 bases between. Here the CDR3 reads CASSELGGREKLFF. The CDR3 nucleotides are TGTGCCAGCAGTGAATTAGGGGGGAGGGAAAAACTGTTTTTT.

Regarding this clonotype: A much larger clonotype is one base distant, so this may be a read error. The chain carries TRBV12-3 or TRBV12-4 and TRBJ2-3, with D possibly being TRBD1 or TRBD2 (6 bases each). Trimming removed 6 bases from V and 1 base from J, with 17 bases in between. The CDR3 runs to 16 residues. CDR3 region: CASSLKGGLGTDTQYF. The CDR3 region has the DNA TGTGCCAGCAGCCTAAAAGGGGGGTTAGGCACAGATACGCAGTATTTT.

This clonotype was counted once. The chain links TRBV19 to TRBJ1-4; 9 nucleotides agree with TRBD1. V was pared by 6 bases and J by 5 bases, with 4 bases of the junction left unmatched. CDR3 length equals 14 residues. Germline loops: CDR1 LNHDA, CDR2 SQIVND (reference sequence). The CDR3 sequence: CASRSGTGNEKLFF. In DNA form, the CDR3 reads TGTGCCAGTAGGAGCGGGACAGGGAATGAAAAACTGTTTTTT.

The table lists this clonotype with many counts. This rearrangement joins TRBV20-1 to TRBJ1-2, with a tentative D call TRBD1 (6 bases). The CDR3 covers 15 residues. Germline V gene lookup returns CDR1 DFQATT and CDR2 SNEGSKA (reference sequence). V was cut by 4 bases and J by 8 bases, with 23 bases left in between. DNA for the CDR3: TGCAGTGCTATAAGCCTTAACAGGGCGTCGGGAGGCTACACCTTC. Its protein product is CSAISLNRASGGYTF.

This clonotype was seen at least ten times. The rearrangement links TRBV20-1 to TRBJ1-3; no definite D call. Per germline, CDR1 DFQATT and CDR2 SNEGSKA (reference sequence). The CDR3 is made up of 14 amino acids. Trimming cost V 3 bases and J 0 bases, with 9 bases left between them. The CDR3: CSARRPSSGNTIYF. Here the CDR3 DNA reads TGCAGTGCTAGGAGACCGAGCTCTGGAAACACCATATATTTT.

This clonotype was picked up many times. The gene calls are TRBV2 and TRBJ1-4, with D perhaps matching TRBD1 (6 bases). The CDR3 runs 14 residues. V lost 6 bases, J lost 4 bases, and 12 bases lay in between. CDR1 is SNHLY, CDR2 FYNNEI, per germline. DNA for the CDR3: TGTGCCAGCAGCGAGGGGGGGCTTAATGAAAAACTGTTTTTT. This translates into CASSEGGLNEKLFF.

In this sample, this clonotype turned up many times. The chain joins TRBV6-1 to TRBJ1-6; D is unclear. This CDR3 has 12 residues. Looked up from germline, CDR1 is MNHNS and CDR2 is SASEGT. The V end lost 6 bases, the J end lost 9 bases, and 9 bases lay between the germline ends. The chain's CDR3 is CASRTYGSPLHF. CDR3 nucleotide sequence: TGTGCCAGCAGAACCTATGGTTCACCCCTCCACTTT.

This clonotype was counted ten times or more. The chain couples TRBV7-9 to TRBJ2-5; 13 nucleotides match TRBD2. CDR1 SEHNR and CDR2 FQNEAQ come from the germline V gene (reference sequence). The V gene end was trimmed by 4 bases and the J gene end by 4 bases; junction bases not matched to a gene: 9. The CDR3 is 17 residues long. CDR3 coding DNA: TGTGCCAGCAGCTCCGGACTAGCGGGAGCCGAGAGAGAGACCCAGTACTTC. Its protein is CASSSGLAGAERETQYF.

The chain combines TRBV29-1 with TRBJ1-6; D gene ambiguous. The CDR3 runs 14 residues. V lost 5 bases and J 8 bases, leaving 16 bases between the germline ends. The germline V gene has CDR1 SQVTM and CDR2 ANQGSEA. CDR3 protein: CSVKGSSGDSPLHF. CDR3 nucleotides: TGCAGCGTTAAAGGAAGCAGTGGTGATTCACCCCTCCACTTT.

This clonotype was observed at least ten times. This rearrangement joins TRBV10-3 to TRBJ2-1; 12 bases align to TRBD1. CDR1 and CDR2 from the germline V gene are ENHRY and SYGVKD. V was pared by 4 bases and J by 8 bases, with 12 bases of the junction left unmatched. The CDR3 contains 17 residues. The CDR3 nucleotides are TGTGCCATCAGTGTGAACTCGGGACAGGGGGCCTCGGATGAGCAGTTCTTC. This gives the protein CAISVNSGQGASDEQFF.

With respect to this clonotype: Since a much larger clone is just one base distant, this may be a read error. CDR3 bases: TGCGCCAGCAGCCCCAGGAGCGGGAGAAGTTGCGGGCAGTACTTC. Residues: CASSPRSGRSCGQYF. The chain recombines TRBV4-1 with TRBJ2-7, with 8 positions matching TRBD2. After removal of 4 bases from V and 9 bases from J, the junction contained 14 bases not matched to a gene. The CDR3 is 15 amino acids. The germline gives CDR1 MGHRA, CDR2 YSYEKL.

Only one count was recorded for this clonotype. A single base separates this from a much larger clone, so it may be a read error. The V gene is TRBV30, the J gene TRBJ2-5, with D maybe TRBD1 (6 bases). The CDR3 is 12 residues long. The V and J ends lost 1 base and 3 bases respectively, with 6 bases between them. Germline V gene data show CDR1 as GTSNPN and CDR2 as SVGIG (reference sequence). CDR3 bases: TGTGCCTGGAGTGGGGACAAAGAGACCCAGTACTTC. It specifies CAWSGDKETQYF. Full variable domain (missing parts from reference TRBV30 and TRBJ2-5): SQTIHQWPATLVQPVGSPLSLECTVEGTSNPNLYWYRQAAGRGLQLLFYSVGIGQISSEVPQNLSASRPQDRQFILSSKKLLLSDSGFYLCAWSGDKETQYFGPGTRLLVL.

In its sample, this clonotype was seen many times. The chain employs TRBV2 and TRBJ1-5; no definite D call. V was clipped by 1 base and J by 5 bases, with 6 bases between them. CDR3 length equals 13 residues. The V gene's germline CDR1 is SNHLY and CDR2 FYNNEI. The CDR3 protein is CASSEEGYQPQHF. CDR3 nucleotide sequence: TGTGCCAGCAGTGAAGAGGGATATCAGCCCCAGCATTTT.

There are a few counts of this clonotype. This rearrangement joins TRBV3-1 to TRBJ2-6, with D perhaps TRBD1 or TRBD2 (5 bases each). Germline values: CDR1 LGHDT, CDR2 YNNKEL (reference sequence). Trimming took off 1 base at V and 0 bases at J, with 13 bases between the two ends. This CDR3 region has 18 residues. The CDR3 nucleotides read TGTGCCAGCAGCCAAGTTCTACGGGGCGGCTCTGGGGCCAACGTCCTGACTTTC. Translated: CASSQVLRGGSGANVLTF.

The genes are TRBV7-6 and TRBJ2-5, with D tentatively TRBD1 or TRBD2 (5 bases each). V lost 4 bases and J lost 1, with 10 bases in between. Per germline, CDR1 SGHVS and CDR2 FNYEAQ. This CDR3 has 14 amino acids. The CDR3, as DNA: TGTGCCAGCAGCTCGGGACCGATCCAAGAGACCCAGTACTTC. This codes for CASSSGPIQETQYF. The complete variable domain, with remaining parts taken from reference TRBV7-6 and TRBJ2-5, reads GAGVSQSPRYKVTKRGQDVALRCDPISGHVSLYWYRQALGQGPEFLTYFNYEAQQDKSGLPNDRFSAERPEGSISTLTIQRTEQRDSAMYRCASSSGPIQETQYFGPGTRLLVL.

This clonotype showed up many times. CDR3 sequence: CASSRGWTGVNEKLFF. The CDR3, as DNA: TGCGCCAGCAGCCGAGGGTGGACAGGGGTTAATGAAAAACTGTTTTTT. V is TRBV5-1 and J is TRBJ1-4, with 9 positions matching TRBD1. Trimming at V came to 4 bases and at J to 4 bases, leaving 8 bases not matched to a gene. The germline gives CDR1 SGHRS, CDR2 YFSETQ. CDR3 length equals 16 residues. The variable domain in full, completed from reference TRBV5-1 and TRBJ1-4, reads KAGVTQTPRYLIKTRGQQVTLSCSPISGHRSVSWYQQTPGQGLQFLFEYFSETQRNKGNFPGRFSGRQFSNSRSEMNVSTLELGDSALYLCASSRGWTGVNEKLFFGSGTQLSVL.

The sample holds a few counts of this clonotype. V is TRBV10-2 and J is TRBJ1-2, with TRBD1 matching over 11 bases. V dropped 7 bases and J dropped 4; count of bases not matched to a gene: 8. Germline CDR1 is WSHSY and CDR2 is SAAADI. The CDR3 has 15 amino acids. The CDR3 coding sequence is TGCGCCAGCACACGGACAGGGGGCGCACTCTATGGCTACACCTTC. This gives the protein CASTRTGGALYGYTF.

In its sample, this clonotype was seen many times. The chain joins TRBV20-1 to TRBJ2-7; TRBD1 aligns across 8 bases. CDR3 length equals 13 residues. The germline V gene has CDR1 DFQATT and CDR2 SNEGSKA (reference sequence). J lost 1 base, V lost 5 bases, and 4 bases had no gene match. The CDR3: CSAGQGTSYEQYF. CDR3 bases: TGCAGTGCTGGACAGGGTACTTCCTACGAGCAGTACTTC.

Many counts were recorded for this clonotype. The chain carries TRBV29-1 and TRBJ2-5; 8 positions match TRBD2. V was clipped by 6 bases and J by 5 bases; unmatched bases: 8. Germline CDR1 SQVTM, CDR2 ANQGSEA. CDR3 length: 13 amino acids. DNA of the CDR3: TGCAGCGTGGCCGCGGGGGGCGGCGAGACCCAGTACTTC. Its protein product is CSVAAGGGETQYF.

In regard to this clonotype: Given a much more abundant clone one base away, this may be a read error. The gene calls are TRBV19 and TRBJ2-3, with TRBD2 identical over 7 bases. The length of the CDR3 is 16 residues. From germline, CDR1 is LNHDA and CDR2 SQIVND (reference sequence). The CDR3 loop reads CASSQETGGISDMQYF. The CDR3 bases are TGTGCCAGTAGTCAAGAGACCGGGGGGATTTCAGATATGCAGTATTTT.

Comment on this clonotype: A much bigger clone sits one base away, suggesting this may be a read error. The rearrangement uses TRBV6-1 and TRBJ2-6, with D possibly called TRBD1 or TRBD2 (5 bases each). The germline CDR1 and CDR2 sequences are MNHNS and SASEGT. The CDR3 is made up of 16 amino acids. The CDR3: CAGSERGSTGANVLTF. CDR3 nucleotide sequence: TGTGCCGGCAGTGAACGGGGCAGCACTGGGGCCAACGTCCTGACTTTC.